What follows are 20 T cell receptor beta chains derived from one specimen sequenced in a study of shared clonotypes between healthy human individuals. The method was immunoSEQ multiplex PCR; TCRdb's version includes in-frame clones alone and lacks a portion of them. Here the sample spans roughly 2.2 million clones, 85% to 95% being singletons. Sample: naive CD4+ T cells from PBMCs. The sample's subset: CD45RA+ positively selected. Every receptor here comes from a man aged 18-30 years in good health. Some clones in this sample may be carry-over from other donors' samples.

On this clone: Other DNA sequences from this sample encode an identical CDR3 as well. This chain uses TRBV5-1 with TRBJ2-1; 7 bases align to TRBD2. Germline V gene data show CDR1 as SGHRS and CDR2 as YFSETQ. This CDR3 contains 16 residues. V trimming: 2 bases; J trimming: 4 bases; junction bases outside the gene matches: 9. CDR3 in amino acids: CASSLGFPSGYNEQFF. For the CDR3, the DNA is TGCGCCAGCAGCTTAGGCTTCCCTAGCGGATACAATGAGCAGTTCTTC. Filled out from reference TRBV5-1 and TRBJ2-1, the complete variable domain reads KAGVTQTPRYLIKTRGQQVTLSCSPISGHRSVSWYQQTPGQGLQFLFEYFSETQRNKGNFPGRFSGRQFSNSRSEMNVSTLELGDSALYLCASSLGFPSGYNEQFFGPGTRLTVL.

This rearrangement joins TRBV28 to TRBJ1-1, with 9 bases fitting TRBD1. This CDR3 is built from 13 residues. The V segment lost 3 bases and the J segment 11 bases; nucleotides outside the gene matches: 7. CDR1 and CDR2 (germline): MDHEN, SYDVKM. For the CDR3, the DNA is TGTGCCAGCAGTTTTCGGGACAGGGCGTCGGCTTTCTTT. Translated: CASSFRDRASAFF.

The DNA of the CDR3 is TGTGCCAGCAGTTACTCCTCTTCGGGCACAGATACGCAGTATTTT. Amino acids: CASSYSSSGTDTQYF. The gene calls are TRBV6-5 and TRBJ2-3; D is ambiguous. The germline V gene encodes CDR1 MNHEY and CDR2 SVGAGI. Trimming cost V 0 bases and J 1 base, with 8 bases left between them. The CDR3 runs to 15 residues.

This clone appeared once. The genes are TRBV11-2 and TRBJ1-2; D gene ambiguous. V shed 4 bases and J shed 3 bases, with 15 bases lying between them. The CDR3 is made up of 15 amino acids. CDR1 and CDR2 (germline): SGHAT, FQNNGV. This CDR3 reads CASSSPPLLYYGYTF. CDR3 DNA: TGTGCCAGCAGCTCCCCCCCTCTCCTCTACTATGGCTACACCTTC.

V usage is TRBV5-4 and J usage is TRBJ2-1; TRBD2 agrees at 7 bases. Germline CDR1 reads SGHNT; CDR2 reads YYREEE (reference sequence). With V trimmed by 0 bases and J by 5 bases, 8 bases remained unmatched. There are 16 residues in the CDR3. CDR3 residues: CASSLGVTSPNNEQFF. CDR3 DNA sequence: TGTGCCAGCAGCTTGGGTGTGACTAGCCCTAACAATGAGCAGTTCTTC.

V is TRBV19 and J is TRBJ1-1, with a weak D call TRBD1 (5 bases). Per germline, CDR1 LNHDA and CDR2 SQIVND (reference sequence). Between the trimmed V and J ends, which lost 3 bases and 2 bases, there was a span of 13 bases. The CDR3 is 15 amino acids. CDR3 residues: CASSMYSGINTEAFF. In DNA form, the CDR3 reads TGTGCCAGTAGTATGTATTCAGGGATAAACACTGAAGCTTTCTTT.

The gene calls are TRBV5-1 and TRBJ1-5, with D unclear. This CDR3 is 15 amino acids long. Germline values: CDR1 SGHRS, CDR2 YFSETQ. Trimming took 0 bases from V and 1 from J, leaving 8 bases between them. The CDR3 protein is CASSLGDPSNQPQHF. The DNA of the CDR3 is TGCGCCAGCAGCTTGGGCGACCCAAGCAATCAGCCCCAGCATTTT.

The J gene is TRBJ1-2, the V gene TRBV28; D gene ambiguous. CDR3 size: 16 residues. V was clipped by 3 bases and J by 2 bases, with 16 bases between them. The germline gives CDR1 MDHEN, CDR2 SYDVKM. CDR3: CASSFVPAPLNYGYTF. The CDR3 bases are TGTGCCAGCAGTTTTGTACCGGCGCCCTTAAACTATGGCTACACCTTC.

V gene TRBV9 combines with J gene TRBJ2-1; D possibly corresponds to TRBD1 (6 bases). The CDR3 has 13 residues. Germline CDR1 is SGDLS and CDR2 is YYNGEE. Trimming removed 0 bases at V and 10 bases at J, with 11 bases between. CDR3 loop: CASSVAMGTEQFF. The CDR3 region has the DNA TGTGCCAGCAGCGTAGCAATGGGGACAGAGCAGTTCTTC.

This sequence joins TRBV6-1 and TRBJ2-3; tentative D call: TRBD2 (5 bases). Germline V gene lookup returns CDR1 MNHNS and CDR2 SASEGT. V lost 4 bases and J lost 3, with 11 bases in between. The CDR3 totals 14 residues. The CDR3 sequence: CASSGGPGTDTQYF. CDR3 DNA sequence: TGTGCCAGCAGTGGAGGCCCGGGGACAGATACGCAGTATTTT.

This clone has a handful of counts. Other DNA sequences in the sample encode the same CDR3. CDR3 DNA: TGCGCCAGCAGCTATGGACAGACTAACACTGAAGCTTTCTTT. This gives the protein CASSYGQTNTEAFF. The chain uses TRBV5-1 and TRBJ1-1; TRBD1 is a possible D gene (6 bases). The germline V and J ends were trimmed by 3 bases and 2 bases, with 11 bases remaining between them. The CDR3 contains 14 residues. The germline V gene has CDR1 SGHRS and CDR2 YFSETQ.

V and J are TRBV19 and TRBJ1-4; no definite D call. Germline V gives CDR1 LNHDA, CDR2 SQIVND (reference sequence). Trimming took off 7 bases at V and 2 bases at J, with 11 bases between the two ends. The CDR3 is made up of 14 amino acids. The CDR3 nucleotides are TGTGCCAGTACCCCTCAGGAGACTAATGAAAAACTGTTTTTT. It codes for CASTPQETNEKLFF. The full variable domain, rest sourced from reference TRBV19 and TRBJ1-4, is DGGITQSPKYLFRKEGQNVTLSCEQNLNHDAMYWYRQDPGQGLRLIYYSQIVNDFQKGDIAEGYSVSREKKESFPLTVTSAQKNPTAFYLCASTPQETNEKLFFGSGTQLSVL.

V gene TRBV28 combines with J gene TRBJ2-6, with D possibly matching TRBD1 (5 bases). Germline values: CDR1 MDHEN, CDR2 SYDVKM. The V gene lost 5 bases and the J gene lost 0 bases, with 11 bases spanning the gap. This CDR3 has 16 residues. CDR3 protein: CASSAQGLSGANVLTF. CDR3 DNA sequence: TGTGCCAGCAGTGCCCAGGGTCTCTCTGGGGCCAACGTCCTGACTTTC.

This sequence joins TRBV29-1 and TRBJ2-2; maybe TRBD2 (6 bases). The CDR3 is 13 residues long. Per germline, CDR1 SQVTM and CDR2 ANQGSEA. V lost 4 bases to trimming and J lost 6 bases, with 12 bases between them. The CDR3 region has the DNA TGCAGCGTTGCCGGGACTTCCTCCGGGGAGCTGTTTTTT. This encodes CSVAGTSSGELFF.

This chain links TRBV5-4 with TRBJ2-7; D not certain. Germline V gives CDR1 SGHNT, CDR2 YYREEE (reference sequence). This CDR3 is 13 amino acids long. V lost 4 bases to trimming and J lost 6 bases, with 14 bases between them. The CDR3 bases are TGTGCCAGCAGCGTTGGAACAGATCGCGAGCAGTACTTC. Amino acids: CASSVGTDREQYF.

Of note for this clone: The same CDR3 arises from other DNA sequences in this sample as well. The rearrangement uses TRBV7-2 and TRBJ1-5, with D hard to call. The germline V gene has CDR1 SGHTA and CDR2 FQGNSA. This CDR3 has 13 amino acids. V was pared by 8 bases and J by 0 bases, with 8 bases between. CDR3 amino acids: CASSSDSNQPQHF. The CDR3 DNA sequence: TGTGCCAGCTCTTCGGATAGCAATCAGCCCCAGCATTTT.

The chain is built from TRBV11-2 and TRBJ2-3; D call uncertain. The germline V gene has CDR1 SGHAT and CDR2 FQNNGV. Trimming took 6 bases from V and 6 from J, leaving 13 bases between them. This CDR3 is built from 13 residues. The CDR3 DNA follows: TGTGCCAGCAGTTCTATAGGTCCCGATACGCAGTATTTT. Translated: CASSSIGPDTQYF.

The chain employs TRBV7-9 and TRBJ1-1, with unresolved D. V shed 1 base and J shed 1 base, with 10 bases lying between them. CDR3 length: 15 amino acids. The germline V gene has CDR1 SEHNR and CDR2 FQNEAQ (reference sequence). The CDR3 DNA is TGTGCCAGCAGCTTAGGGCAGACAACGAACACTGAAGCTTTCTTT. Protein: CASSLGQTTNTEAFF. The whole variable domain, remainder taken from reference TRBV7-9 and TRBJ1-1, is DTGVSQNPRHKITKRGQNVTFRCDPISEHNRLYWYRQTLGQGPEFLTYFQNEAQLEKSRLLSDRFSAERPKGSFSTLEIQRTEQGDSAMYLCASSLGQTTNTEAFFGQGTRLTVV.

The rearrangement uses TRBV5-1 and TRBJ2-1; D may be TRBD2 (6 bases). Trimming took off 4 bases at V and 7 bases at J, with 15 bases between the two ends. This CDR3 spans 14 amino acids. Germline values: CDR1 SGHRS, CDR2 YFSETQ. The CDR3, as DNA: TGCGCCAGCAGCGTTACTGGCGGGATAAATGAGCAGTTCTTC. It specifies CASSVTGGINEQFF.

The chain combines TRBV28 with TRBJ2-7; TRBD2 agrees at 7 bases. V gave up 2 bases and J gave up 6 bases; unmatched junction bases: 4. The CDR3 length is 13 residues. CDR1 MDHEN and CDR2 SYDVKM come from the germline V gene. The CDR3 reads CASSLAGAREQYF. In nucleotides, the CDR3 is TGTGCCAGCAGTTTAGCGGGAGCGCGCGAGCAGTACTTC.